This record looks at one T cell receptor beta chain sequence and its context. TCRdb's table, derived via immunoSEQ multiplex PCR, lists solely in-frame clones and lacks some. This sample has tens of thousands of clones, with approximately 74% found just once. Trimming left V 5 bases short and J 0 bases short, with 14 bases between. This CDR3 region has 16 residues. CDR1 and CDR2 (germline): MDHEN, SYDVKM. The data belong to a study of blood T cell repertoires in COVID-19. This clonotype originated in a human donor with acute or convalescent COVID-19. The donor label of this sample is uncertain. This chain connects TRBV28 to TRBJ2-4; a possible D gene is TRBD2 (6 bases). Sequencing was carried out using peripheral blood. CDR3 DNA: TGTGCCAGCAGTCCGCCGGGAGCTCTAGCCAAAAACATTCAGTACTTC. It yields the protein CASSPPGALAKNIQYF.